This T cell receptor (beta chain) was sequenced during a study of blood T cells in healthy people across ages. The study's findings and limits: TCR beta diversity, measured per million T cells, fell in a roughly linear way with age. TCR beta diversity correlated strongly with naive T cell percentage.

As for this clonotype: Its antigen is unknown.

Then a second PCR, running about 7 to 11 cycles, was carried out with a sample-barcoded 5' primer and a J-beta primer mix. One entry per CDR3 protein results from TCRdb running MiXCR on the 5' RACE reads. The table lists 910,000 or so distinct CDR3 sequences, roughly 51% of them singletons, with about a fifth in the top ten. Total RNA extracted from each sample amounted to at least 5 micrograms. This CDR3 contains 13 residues. With 3 bases removed from V and 9 bases from J, the gap between germline ends came to 15 bases. Germline CDR1 and CDR2: DFQATT and SNEGSKA (reference sequence). This clonotype was obtained from a woman aged 60-75 years in good health. Sequencing was carried out using blood. The V and J genes are TRBV20-1 and TRBJ2-1; D may match TRBD1 or TRBD2 (5 bases each). The chain's CDR3 is CSARDLGEGEQFF. The DNA for the CDR3 is TGCAGTGCTAGGGACTTGGGGGAAGGTGAGCAGTTCTTC.